Below, one T cell receptor beta chain is given with its context. Its antigen remains unidentified. The sample originates from a study of OX40 agonist ivuxolimab in advanced cancers. For the study at large: Ivuxolimab, an agonist antibody against OX40 (CD134), was given to patients.

The study, taken as a whole, reports: There were also nonresponders showing low normalized T-cell clonal expansion.

The V gene lost 3 bases and the J gene lost 6 bases, with 14 bases spanning the gap. Germline values: CDR1 MNHEY, CDR2 SVGAGI. The length of the CDR3 is 14 residues. The repertoire was sequenced with immunoSEQ multiplex PCR; TCRdb's copy has only in-frame clones and lacks some. The sample consists of some 80,000 clones, 94% of them appearing once. This specimen consisted of CD4+ or CD8+ T cells sorted from blood, obtained in a trial of the OX40 agonist ivuxolimab. The rearrangement links TRBV6-5 to TRBJ1-2, with a tentative D call TRBD1 (5 bases). The receptor comes from an adult with an advanced solid tumor such as melanoma, head and neck, liver or kidney cancer. The CDR3 region has the DNA TGTGCCAGCAGTTATGACCAGGGAGTGGATGGCTACACCTTC. Translated: CASSYDQGVDGYTF.